The 27 T cell receptor beta chains presented below share a single source sample, sequenced in a study of T cell changes during pregnancy in multiple sclerosis. Profiling relied on immunoSEQ multiplex PCR, and the TCRdb table lists in-frame clones only, not all of them. The table has about 38,000 clones, 90% seen once. The specimen comprised CD4+ T cells from peripheral blood mononuclear cells, sampled in the second trimester of pregnancy. Receptors originate from a female donor with multiple sclerosis, enrolled in a pregnancy study.

The gene calls are TRBV29-1 and TRBJ1-1; tentatively, D is TRBD1 (6 bases). The CDR3 covers 11 residues. Per germline, CDR1 SQVTM and CDR2 ANQGSEA. The germline V and J ends were trimmed by 6 bases and 10 bases, with 15 bases remaining between them. The CDR3 DNA follows: TGCAGCGTCTTGAGTACAGGGCGAGCTTTCTTT. This sequence encodes CSVLSTGRAFF.

The rearrangement uses TRBV7-3 and TRBJ2-7; D is possibly TRBD1 (6 bases). The CDR3 is made up of 13 amino acids. Trimming shortened V by 0 bases and J by 3 bases, and 6 bases separated the two germline ends. Per germline, CDR1 SGHTA and CDR2 FQGTGA. CDR3 sequence reads: CASSLTRGYEQYF. The CDR3 DNA reads as TGTGCCAGCAGCTTAACCAGGGGCTACGAGCAGTACTTC.

This chain links TRBV5-1 with TRBJ1-1; D remains ambiguous. V lost 2 bases to trimming and J lost 3 bases, with 11 bases between them. The length of the CDR3 is 14 residues. Germline-derived CDR1 and CDR2 are SGHRS and YFSETQ. Here the CDR3 reads CASSLRGLDTEAFF. The DNA for the CDR3 is TGCGCCAGCAGCTTACGAGGGTTGGACACTGAAGCTTTCTTT.

The chain has TRBV2 and TRBJ1-1; 7 bases agree with TRBD1. CDR3 size: 15 residues. The V segment lost 6 bases and the J segment 4 bases; nucleotides outside the gene matches: 11. Germline-derived CDR1 and CDR2 are SNHLY and FYNNEI. This chain's CDR3 is CASSLEGAFRTEAFF. The CDR3 DNA reads TGTGCCAGCAGCCTGGAGGGGGCATTTCGCACTGAAGCTTTCTTT.

The chain joins TRBV29-1 to TRBJ2-7, with 8 bases aligning to TRBD1. Germline V gene lookup returns CDR1 SQVTM and CDR2 ANQGSEA. The ends lost 6 bases at V and 6 bases at J; junction bases unmatched: 7. The CDR3 spans 12 residues. The CDR3 nucleotides read TGCAGCGTGGCGACAGGGGTGGGCGAGCAGTACTTC. It specifies CSVATGVGEQYF.

The chain has TRBV25-1 and TRBJ2-7; a possible D gene is TRBD1 (5 bases). The CDR3 loop spans 12 amino acids. Germline assignment: CDR1 MGHDK and CDR2 SYGVNS. V was clipped by 6 bases and J by 2 bases, with 8 bases between them. The CDR3 loop reads CASSPGPYEQYF. The CDR3 bases are TGTGCCAGCAGCCCAGGGCCCTACGAGCAGTACTTC.

The chain joins TRBV11-3 to TRBJ1-1; D gene ambiguous. The CDR3 spans 15 residues. Germline V lookup: CDR1 SGHNT, CDR2 YENEEA. Trimming stripped 6 bases from V and 1 base from J, with 15 bases between. CDR3 sequence reads: CASRKRDGKNTEAFF. The CDR3, as DNA: TGTGCCAGCAGAAAAAGAGACGGGAAGAACACTGAAGCTTTCTTT.

In this sample, this clone turned up a few times. This chain connects TRBV14 to TRBJ1-3; 7 bases agree with TRBD1. Germline V CDR1 and CDR2: SGHDN, FVKESK. The CDR3 has 16 residues. V was pared by 0 bases and J by 2 bases, with 4 bases of the junction left unmatched. CDR3 in amino acids: CASSQDRGKTGNTIYF. The DNA of the CDR3 is TGTGCCAGCAGCCAAGACAGGGGGAAAACTGGAAACACCATATATTTT.

This clone was seen a single time. The chain employs TRBV19 and TRBJ1-2, with 12 bases aligning to TRBD1. CDR3 length: 17 residues. V lost 4 bases, J lost 0 bases, and 6 bases stayed unmatched. Looked up from germline, CDR1 is LNHDA and CDR2 is SQIVND (reference sequence). The CDR3 here is CASSTGQGASANYGYTF. The CDR3 DNA sequence: TGTGCCAGTAGTACGGGACAGGGGGCCTCAGCTAACTATGGCTACACCTTC.

V usage is TRBV6-6 and J usage is TRBJ1-5, with TRBD1 as a possible D gene (5 bases). Germline V lookup: CDR1 MNHNY, CDR2 SVGAGI (reference sequence). With 5 bases removed from V and 1 base from J, the gap between germline ends came to 15 bases. The CDR3 loop spans 16 amino acids. CDR3: CASSTPGGTSNQPQHF. DNA of the CDR3: TGTGCCAGCAGTACCCCGGGGGGTACGAGCAATCAGCCCCAGCATTTT.

The genes are TRBV7-6 and TRBJ1-4; maybe TRBD1 (6 bases). Germline loops: CDR1 SGHVS, CDR2 FNYEAQ. This CDR3 contains 14 residues. The V end was cut by 3 bases, the J end by 4 bases, with 9 bases between. The CDR3 sequence is CASSLDSFNEKLFF. CDR3 coding DNA: TGTGCCAGCAGCTTGGACAGCTTTAATGAAAAACTGTTTTTT.

The chain carries TRBV4-3 and TRBJ1-2; D not certain. Germline lookup yields CDR1 LGHNA and CDR2 YSLEER. V was clipped by 0 bases and J by 1 base, with 6 bases between them. The CDR3 has 14 amino acids. The CDR3 bases are TGCGCCAGCAGCCAAGATGTAGTTAACTATGGCTACACCTTC. This encodes CASSQDVVNYGYTF.

This clone has only one observation. V usage is TRBV9 and J usage is TRBJ2-3, with 13 bases that match TRBD2. Germline lookup yields CDR1 SGDLS and CDR2 YYNGEE. This CDR3 comprises 17 residues. The trim removed 3 bases at V and 0 bases at J, leaving 4 bases unmatched. The CDR3: CASSGGTSGTSTDTQYF. The CDR3 DNA reads as TGTGCCAGCAGCGGGGGGACTAGCGGGACTAGCACAGATACGCAGTATTTT.

The V gene is TRBV7-2, the J gene TRBJ2-1, with TRBD1 identical over 9 bases. Germline V lookup: CDR1 SGHTA, CDR2 FQGNSA. Losses at the gene ends were 5 bases for V and 6 bases for J; bases not matched to a gene: 11. This CDR3 comprises 16 residues. The CDR3 DNA is TGTGCCAGCAGCCGTTTCGGGACAGGGACCGGCAATGAGCAGTTCTTC. Its translation: CASSRFGTGTGNEQFF.

This chain links TRBV12-5 with TRBJ2-1, with D perhaps matching TRBD2 (5 bases). The CDR3 has 12 amino acids. Germline lookup yields CDR1 LGHNT and CDR2 FRNRAP. V was clipped by 1 base and J by 9 bases, with 7 bases between them. CDR3 sequence (DNA): TGTGCTAGTGGTTTGGGACGGGGTGAGCAGTTCTTC. Amino acid sequence: CASGLGRGEQFF.

A few counts support this clone. The rearrangement uses TRBV6-1 and TRBJ2-2, with TRBD2 as a possible D gene (5 bases). V lost 6 bases, J lost 5 bases, and 10 bases lay in between. The length of the CDR3 is 13 residues. The V gene's germline CDR1 is MNHNS and CDR2 SASEGT. The CDR3 protein is CASRGGVTGELFF. CDR3 in DNA: TGTGCCAGCAGAGGAGGTGTGACCGGGGAGCTGTTTTTT.

This sequence joins TRBV7-2 and TRBJ2-7; D is undetermined. Trimming took off 1 base at V and 3 bases at J, with 13 bases between the two ends. The CDR3 runs 15 residues. The germline CDR1 and CDR2 sequences are SGHTA and FQGNSA. In DNA, the CDR3 is TGTGCCAGCAGCTTAGGGCCCTCAGCGCACTACGAGCAGTACTTC. Translated: CASSLGPSAHYEQYF.

The V and J genes are TRBV2 and TRBJ2-1; possible D gene TRBD2, 5 bases. The CDR3 has 15 residues. With 5 bases removed from V and 9 bases from J, the gap between germline ends came to 20 bases. Germline V gene data show CDR1 as SNHLY and CDR2 as FYNNEI. CDR3 bases: TGTGCCAGCAGTAGGGAGACTCGACTCCGGGGTGAGCAGTTCTTC. Its translation is CASSRETRLRGEQFF.

The chain carries TRBV7-2 and TRBJ1-3; D is perhaps TRBD1 (6 bases). Germline CDR1 SGHTA, CDR2 FQGNSA. The CDR3 runs to 15 residues. Deletions cut 5 bases from V and 0 bases from J, with 11 bases between. CDR3 sequence (DNA): TGTGCCAGCAGCGACAGGACAAGCTCTGGAAACACCATATATTTT. As protein: CASSDRTSSGNTIYF. The variable domain in full, completed from reference TRBV7-2 and TRBJ1-3, reads GAGVSQSPSNKVTEKGKDVELRCDPISGHTALYWYRQSLGQGLEFLIYFQGNSAPDKSGLPSDRFSAERTGGSVSTLTIQRTQQEDSAVYLCASSDRTSSGNTIYFGEGSWLTVV.

The chain employs TRBV4-1 and TRBJ1-1; possibly TRBD1 for D (5 bases). V dropped 3 bases and J dropped 0 bases, with 11 bases sitting between them. There are 15 residues in the CDR3. Germline V lookup: CDR1 MGHRA, CDR2 YSYEKL. The CDR3 nucleotides read TGCGCCAGCAGCCACCAGACAGATTTGAACACTGAAGCTTTCTTT. Protein sequence: CASSHQTDLNTEAFF.

The chain employs TRBV4-2 and TRBJ2-3, with TRBD2 matching 7 bases. Looked up from germline, CDR1 is LGHNA and CDR2 is YNFKEQ. The CDR3 extends over 17 amino acids. With 2 bases clipped from V and 0 bases from J, the junction kept 8 bases outside the gene matches. The CDR3 sequence is CASSQRASGTSTDTQYF. In nucleotides, the CDR3 is TGTGCCAGCAGCCAACGTGCTAGCGGAACTAGCACAGATACGCAGTATTTT.

V is TRBV11-2 and J is TRBJ2-6; 9 nucleotides agree with TRBD1. Germline V gene data show CDR1 as SGHAT and CDR2 as FQNNGV. V was pared by 4 bases and J by 2 bases, with 12 bases of the junction left unmatched. CDR3 length: 19 residues. CDR3 sequence reads: CASSSMGQGVGAGANVLTF. The CDR3 nucleotides read TGTGCCAGCAGCTCTATGGGACAGGGTGTCGGTGCTGGGGCCAACGTCCTGACTTTC.

This sequence joins TRBV30 and TRBJ2-7; tentatively, D is TRBD1 (6 bases). The CDR3 runs 12 residues. The germline V and J ends were trimmed by 3 bases and 6 bases, with 12 bases remaining between them. Per the germline V gene, CDR1 is GTSNPN and CDR2 is SVGIG (reference sequence). CDR3 loop: CAWRYRDAEQYF. As DNA, the CDR3 is TGTGCCTGGAGGTACAGGGACGCCGAGCAGTACTTC.

This clone appeared once. The chain is built from TRBV5-1 and TRBJ1-4; unclear D gene. This CDR3 region has 15 residues. From germline, CDR1 is SGHRS and CDR2 YFSETQ. V was cut by 0 bases and J by 4 bases, with 10 bases left in between. The CDR3 coding sequence is TGCGCCAGCAGCTTGGGGTTGGCAAATAATGAAAAACTGTTTTTT. Encoded protein: CASSLGLANNEKLFF.

This clone was observed a handful of times. This chain uses TRBV19 with TRBJ1-2; D gene uncertain. The ends were cut back, 3 bases at V and 4 bases at J, with 9 bases in the middle. Looked up from germline, CDR1 is LNHDA and CDR2 is SQIVND (reference sequence). The CDR3 length is 13 residues. The CDR3 protein is CASSIQRSYGYTF. The CDR3 DNA follows: TGTGCCAGTAGTATCCAAAGGAGCTATGGCTACACCTTC.

The V and J genes are TRBV7-2 and TRBJ2-3, with unresolved D. This CDR3 region has 12 residues. Germline V gene data show CDR1 as SGHTA and CDR2 as FQGNSA. V was shortened by 8 bases and J by 0 bases, with 6 bases between the two germline ends. The CDR3: CASQLSTDTQYF. CDR3 bases: TGTGCCAGCCAGTTAAGCACAGATACGCAGTATTTT.

V usage is TRBV15 and J usage is TRBJ2-3; D is possibly TRBD1 (5 bases). CDR1 and CDR2 (germline): LNHNV, YYDKDF (reference sequence). The CDR3 totals 15 residues. Trimming stripped 0 bases from V and 5 bases from J, with 12 bases between. The CDR3 DNA reads as TGTGCCACCAGCAGAGAAGGGGCCGACGGAGATACGCAGTATTTT. Residues: CATSREGADGDTQYF.